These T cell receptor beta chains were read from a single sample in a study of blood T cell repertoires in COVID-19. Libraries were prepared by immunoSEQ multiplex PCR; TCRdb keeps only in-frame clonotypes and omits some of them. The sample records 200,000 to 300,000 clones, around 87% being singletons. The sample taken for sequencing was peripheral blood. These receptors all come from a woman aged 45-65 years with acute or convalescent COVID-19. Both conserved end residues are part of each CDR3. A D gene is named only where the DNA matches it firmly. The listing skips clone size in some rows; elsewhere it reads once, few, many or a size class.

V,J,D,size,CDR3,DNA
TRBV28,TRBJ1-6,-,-,CASIFQAYNSPLHF,TGTGCCAGCATCTTCCAGGCCTATAATTCACCCCTCCACTTT
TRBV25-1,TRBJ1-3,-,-,CASSGQGTGNTIYF,TGTGCCAGCAGTGGGCAGGGGACAGGAAACACCATATATTTT
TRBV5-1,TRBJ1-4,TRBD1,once,CASSLTGVTNEKLFF,TGCGCCAGCAGCTTAACAGGGGTAACTAATGAAAAACTGTTTTTT
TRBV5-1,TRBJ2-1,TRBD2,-,CASGRPGTINEQFF,TGCGCCAGCGGCCGACCAGGGACTATCAATGAGCAGTTCTTC
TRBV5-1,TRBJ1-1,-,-,CASSLGGGTEAFF,TGCGCCAGCAGCTTGGGGGGAGGCACTGAAGCTTTCTTT
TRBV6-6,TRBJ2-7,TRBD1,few,CASSSTGQAYEQYF,TGTGCCAGCAGTTCCACCGGACAGGCCTACGAGCAGTACTTC
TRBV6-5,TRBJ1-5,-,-,CASSPGSNQPQHF,TGTGCCAGCAGCCCCGGTTCAAATCAGCCCCAGCATTTT
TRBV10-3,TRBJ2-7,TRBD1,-,CAISPLDRDYEQYF,TGTGCCATCAGCCCACTGGACAGGGACTACGAGCAGTACTTC
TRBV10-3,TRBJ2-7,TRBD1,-,CAIQPGTGVYEQYF,TGTGCCATCCAACCCGGGACAGGGGTCTACGAGCAGTACTTC
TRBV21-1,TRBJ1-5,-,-,CASSKVRGDPSNQPQHF,TGTGCCAGCAGCAAAGTACGGGGGGACCCTAGCAATCAGCCCCAGCATTTT
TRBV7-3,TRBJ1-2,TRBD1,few,CASSHWTGFGYTF,TGTGCCAGCAGCCACTGGACAGGGTTTGGCTACACCTTC
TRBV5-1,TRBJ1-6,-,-,CASSLVGTKDSPLHF,TGCGCCAGCAGCTTGGTTGGGACAAAGGATTCACCCCTCCACTTT
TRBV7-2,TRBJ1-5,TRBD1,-,CASSLPSADRAGNQPQHF,TGTGCCAGCAGCTTACCTTCAGCCGACAGGGCAGGCAATCAGCCCCAGCATTTT
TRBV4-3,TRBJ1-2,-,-,CASSQDGGGINYGYTF,TGCGCCAGCAGCCAAGATGGGGGCGGCATCAACTATGGCTACACCTTC
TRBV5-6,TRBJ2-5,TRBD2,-,CASSLTSGRFEETQYF,TGTGCCAGCAGCTTGACTAGCGGGAGGTTTGAAGAGACCCAGTACTTC
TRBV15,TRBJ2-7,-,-,CATSRVRGSEQYF,TGTGCCACCAGCAGGGTAAGAGGGTCCGAGCAGTACTTC
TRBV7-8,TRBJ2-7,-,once,CASSLTDYEQYF,TGTGCCAGCAGCCTTACAGACTACGAGCAGTACTTC
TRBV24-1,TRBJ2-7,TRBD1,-,CATSDWLDRSSYEQYF,TGTGCCACCAGTGATTGGCTGGACAGGAGCTCCTACGAGCAGTACTTC
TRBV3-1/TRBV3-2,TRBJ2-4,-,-,CASSQAGALAKNIQYF,TGTGCCAGCAGCCAAGCAGGGGCACTAGCCAAAAACATTCAGTACTTC
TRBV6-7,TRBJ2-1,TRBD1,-,CASPEDRGRTNEQFF,TGTGCCAGCCCCGAGGACAGGGGGCGCACCAATGAGCAGTTCTTC
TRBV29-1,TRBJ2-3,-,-,CSVASAAISDTQYF,TGCAGCGTCGCCAGTGCGGCGATATCAGATACGCAGTATTTT
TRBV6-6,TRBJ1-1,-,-,CASSYSTDPNTEAFF,TGTGCCAGCAGTTACTCAACAGACCCGAACACTGAAGCTTTCTTT
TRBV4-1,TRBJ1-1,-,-,CASSQEKTGAWTEAFF,TGCGCCAGCAGCCAAGAAAAAACCGGAGCGTGGACTGAAGCTTTCTTT
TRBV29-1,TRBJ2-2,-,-,CSVGAGWMNTGELFF,TGCAGCGTTGGAGCGGGTTGGATGAACACCGGGGAGCTGTTTTTT
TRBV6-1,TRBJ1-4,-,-,CASSDKAENEKLFF,TGTGCCAGCAGTGATAAGGCGGAGAATGAAAAACTGTTTTTT
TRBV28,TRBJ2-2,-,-,CASEGGRTGELFF,TGTGCCAGCGAAGGAGGGCGGACCGGGGAGCTGTTTTTT
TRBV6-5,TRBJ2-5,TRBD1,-,CASIPPTGGGETQYF,TGTGCCAGCATTCCCCCAACAGGGGGCGGAGAGACCCAGTACTTC
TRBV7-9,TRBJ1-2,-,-,CASSFTLTLNYGYTF,TGTGCCAGCAGCTTTACCCTTACATTAAACTATGGCTACACCTTC